These 14 T cell receptor beta chains were sequenced from one sample in a study of CD8 T cells in Susac syndrome. When the RNA was reverse transcribed, random hexamers were used with an input of roughly 0.5 to 1 ug. TCRdb passed the immunoSEQ multiplex PCR reads through MiXCR, listing each CDR3 protein once. The table has about 250,000 distinct CDR3 sequences, about 94% seen once. Specimen: CD4+ T cells from PBMCs. These receptor sequences come from a human donor with multiple sclerosis.

This rearrangement joins TRBV4-1 to TRBJ2-3, with D possibly matching TRBD2 (6 bases). Between the trimmed V and J ends, which lost 3 bases and 5 bases, there was a span of 18 bases. The CDR3 consists of 16 residues. The germline V gene has CDR1 MGHRA and CDR2 YSYEKL. CDR3 protein: CASSHPARTNGDTQYF. In DNA form, the CDR3 reads TGCGCCAGCAGCCACCCAGCACGGACTAATGGAGATACGCAGTATTTT.

The genes are TRBV4-1 and TRBJ1-2, with a tentative D call TRBD1 (6 bases). Trimming removed 3 bases from V and 8 bases from J, with 19 bases in between. Germline V CDR1 and CDR2: MGHRA, YSYEKL. There are 15 residues in the CDR3. The CDR3 is CASSHPRGDQRGYTF. The CDR3 region has the DNA TGCGCCAGCAGCCACCCTAGGGGGGACCAGAGGGGCTACACCTTC.

The chain joins TRBV20-1 to TRBJ2-7; 10 positions match TRBD2. CDR1 is DFQATT and CDR2 is SNEGSKA in the germline V gene (reference sequence). The V and J ends lost 3 bases and 1 base, in that order; junction bases with no gene match: 6. The CDR3 consists of 15 residues. The CDR3 region has the DNA TGCAGTGCTAGCCCGCTAGCGGGGGTGTCCTACGAGCAGTACTTC. Protein product: CSASPLAGVSYEQYF.

The V gene is TRBV5-1, the J gene TRBJ1-2; D unresolved. V gave up 2 bases and J gave up 1 base, with 9 bases separating them. The CDR3 is made up of 14 amino acids. The V gene's germline CDR1 is SGHRS and CDR2 YFSETQ. The CDR3 DNA reads as TGCGCCAGCAGCTTCACGGAACTTAACTATGGCTACACCTTC. It translates to CASSFTELNYGYTF.

The chain is built from TRBV5-1 and TRBJ1-3; D is undetermined. CDR1 and CDR2 from the germline V gene are SGHRS and YFSETQ. Trimming pared 1 base from V and 0 bases from J, leaving 5 bases between. The CDR3 extends over 14 amino acids. The CDR3 loop is CASSLSTSGNTIYF. CDR3 coding DNA: TGCGCCAGCAGCTTGTCGACCTCTGGAAACACCATATATTTT.

The chain combines TRBV5-1 with TRBJ2-1; no reliable D call. The V end lost 2 bases, the J end lost 7 bases, and 10 bases lay between the germline ends. The germline V gene has CDR1 SGHRS and CDR2 YFSETQ. The CDR3 sequence is 13 residues long. The CDR3 nucleotides are TGCGCCAGCAGCTTTGCAGCCAGGAATGAGCAGTTCTTC. This gives the protein CASSFAARNEQFF.

The rearrangement uses TRBV6-1 and TRBJ2-7; D might be TRBD1 or TRBD2, each matching 5 bases. This CDR3 comprises 16 residues. Deletions cut 6 bases from V and 2 bases from J, with 20 bases between. Looked up from germline, CDR1 is MNHNS and CDR2 is SASEGT. The DNA of the CDR3 is TGTGCCAGCAGATGGGGTTCGGTCGGGGCAGCCTACGAGCAGTACTTC. Amino acid sequence: CASRWGSVGAAYEQYF.

V usage is TRBV5-1 and J usage is TRBJ2-5; TRBD2 aligns across 9 bases. The V gene's germline CDR1 is SGHRS and CDR2 YFSETQ. V shed 4 bases and J 5 bases; nucleotides not matched to a gene: 6. CDR3 length: 14 amino acids. In DNA, the CDR3 is TGCGCCAGCAGCGAGCGGGGGGTGTTGGAGACCCAGTACTTC. Translating gives CASSERGVLETQYF.

A note on this clonotype: Germline is not matched at one junction end, which may reflect a read error. The genes are TRBV5-1 and TRBJ2-7; the D is unclear. Germline loops: CDR1 SGHRS, CDR2 YFSETQ. This CDR3 is built from 12 residues. CDR3 in amino acids: CASSLSSDEQYF. CDR3 bases: TGCGCCAGCAGCTTGTCCTCCGACGAGCAGTACTTC.

The V call is TRBV29-1, the J call TRBJ2-1, with TRBD2 matching over 9 bases. Germline trimming cut 6 bases from V and 7 bases from J; bases unmatched to any gene: 13. Germline V lookup: CDR1 SQVTM, CDR2 ANQGSEA. The CDR3 is made up of 15 amino acids. The chain's CDR3 is CSVDKGLARGNEQFF. The CDR3 DNA follows: TGCAGCGTCGATAAGGGACTAGCCCGAGGTAATGAGCAGTTCTTC.

The chain has TRBV3-1 and TRBJ2-7; D unclear. The germline V gene encodes CDR1 LGHDT and CDR2 YNNKEL (reference sequence). Trimming removed 4 bases at V and 0 bases at J, with 22 bases between. This CDR3 is built from 18 residues. CDR3 loop: CASSPVESLVTSSYEQYF. CDR3 sequence (DNA): TGTGCCAGCAGCCCCGTCGAGTCCCTAGTGACCAGCTCCTACGAGCAGTACTTC.

This rearrangement joins TRBV3-1 to TRBJ1-1; D gene uncertain. CDR3 length equals 16 residues. Trimming shortened V by 1 base and J by 0 bases, and 12 bases separated the two germline ends. Looked up from germline, CDR1 is LGHDT and CDR2 is YNNKEL (reference sequence). The CDR3 sequence is CASSQAPGRMNTEAFF. CDR3 DNA sequence: TGTGCCAGCAGCCAAGCCCCCGGCAGAATGAACACTGAAGCTTTCTTT.

In this sample, this clonotype turned up once. The genes are TRBV27 and TRBJ1-6; 8 bases map to TRBD1. Trimming cost V 6 bases and J 7 bases; bases outside gene matches: 8. CDR3 length: 15 amino acids. Germline CDR1 MNHEY, CDR2 SMNVEV (reference sequence). Here the CDR3 DNA reads TGTGCCAGCAGACCACAGACAGGGGAAAATTCACCCCTCCACTTT. This translates into CASRPQTGENSPLHF.

The J gene is TRBJ2-7, the V gene TRBV20-1; D assignment may be TRBD1 or TRBD2 (5 bases each). The CDR3 has 12 residues. CDR1 is DFQATT, CDR2 SNEGSKA, per germline (reference sequence). Between the trimmed V and J ends, which lost 5 bases and 6 bases, there was a span of 14 bases. CDR3 coding DNA: TGCAGTGCTGGGGCGCAGCGGTTCGAGCAGTACTTC. Its protein product is CSAGAQRFEQYF.